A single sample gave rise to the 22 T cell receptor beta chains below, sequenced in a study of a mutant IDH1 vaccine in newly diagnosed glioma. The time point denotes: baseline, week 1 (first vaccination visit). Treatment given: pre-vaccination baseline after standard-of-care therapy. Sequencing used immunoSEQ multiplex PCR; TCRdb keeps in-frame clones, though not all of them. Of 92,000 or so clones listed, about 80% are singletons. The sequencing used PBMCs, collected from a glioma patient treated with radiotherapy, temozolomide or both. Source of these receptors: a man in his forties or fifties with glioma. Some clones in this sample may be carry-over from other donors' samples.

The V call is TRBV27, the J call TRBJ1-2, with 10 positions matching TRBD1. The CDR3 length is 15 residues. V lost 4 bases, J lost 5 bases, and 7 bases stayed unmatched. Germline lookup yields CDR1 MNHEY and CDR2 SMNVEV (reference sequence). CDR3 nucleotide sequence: TGTGCCAGCAGTTCGGGGACAGGGGCGCGTTATGGCTACACCTTC. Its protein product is CASSSGTGARYGYTF.

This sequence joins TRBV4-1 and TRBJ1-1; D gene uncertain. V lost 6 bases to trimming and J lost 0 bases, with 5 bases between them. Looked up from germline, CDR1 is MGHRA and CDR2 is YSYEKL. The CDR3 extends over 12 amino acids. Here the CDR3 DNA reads TGCGCCAGCAGAGGAATGAACACTGAAGCTTTCTTT. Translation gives CASRGMNTEAFF.

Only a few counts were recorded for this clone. Here the CDR3 DNA reads TGTGCCAGCGGAGGGGGACAGGGGGTGGGCGAGCAGTACTTC. Translation gives CASGGGQGVGEQYF. The genes are TRBV2 and TRBJ2-7; TRBD1 matches 11 bases. This CDR3 comprises 14 residues. In germline, CDR1 is SNHLY, CDR2 FYNNEI. Trimming took 8 bases from V and 6 from J; bases not matched to a gene: 9.

CDR3 DNA: TGTGCCAGCAGTTACTCGATGGGACAGCACACCGGGGAGCTGTTTTTT. Translated, it gives CASSYSMGQHTGELFF. The chain is built from TRBV6-5 and TRBJ2-2, with 7 bases matching TRBD1. V lost 0 bases, J lost 3 bases, and 4 bases stayed unmatched. This CDR3 comprises 16 residues. Germline loops: CDR1 MNHEY, CDR2 SVGAGI.

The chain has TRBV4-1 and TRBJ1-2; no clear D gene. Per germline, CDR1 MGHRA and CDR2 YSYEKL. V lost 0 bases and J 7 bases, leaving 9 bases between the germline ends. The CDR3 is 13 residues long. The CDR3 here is CASSQDPGSGYTF. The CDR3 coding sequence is TGCGCCAGCAGCCAAGATCCGGGGAGTGGCTACACCTTC.

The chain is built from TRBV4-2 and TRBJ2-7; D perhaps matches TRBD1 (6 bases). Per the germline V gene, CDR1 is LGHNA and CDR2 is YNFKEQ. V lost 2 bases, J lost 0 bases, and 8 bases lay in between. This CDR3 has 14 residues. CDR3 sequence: CASSQPDSSYEQYF. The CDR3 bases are TGTGCCAGCAGCCAACCGGACAGCTCCTACGAGCAGTACTTC.

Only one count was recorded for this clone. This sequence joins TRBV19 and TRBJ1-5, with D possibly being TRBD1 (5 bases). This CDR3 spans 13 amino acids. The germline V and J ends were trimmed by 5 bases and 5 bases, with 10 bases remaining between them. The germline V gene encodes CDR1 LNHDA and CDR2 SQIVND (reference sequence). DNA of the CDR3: TGTGCCAGTAGTTACCAGGGATATCAGCCCCAGCATTTT. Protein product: CASSYQGYQPQHF.

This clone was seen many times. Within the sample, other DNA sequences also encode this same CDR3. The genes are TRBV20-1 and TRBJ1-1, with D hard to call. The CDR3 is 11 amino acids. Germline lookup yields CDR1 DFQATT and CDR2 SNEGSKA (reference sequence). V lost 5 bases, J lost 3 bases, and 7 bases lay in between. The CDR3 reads CSAGRDTEAFF. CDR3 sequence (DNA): TGCAGTGCTGGAAGGGACACTGAAGCTTTCTTT.

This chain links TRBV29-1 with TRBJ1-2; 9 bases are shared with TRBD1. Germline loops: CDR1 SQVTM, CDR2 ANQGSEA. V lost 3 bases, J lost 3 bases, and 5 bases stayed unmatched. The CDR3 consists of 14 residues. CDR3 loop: CSVEGQGADYGYTF. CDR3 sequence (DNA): TGCAGCGTTGAGGGACAGGGTGCGGACTATGGCTACACCTTC.

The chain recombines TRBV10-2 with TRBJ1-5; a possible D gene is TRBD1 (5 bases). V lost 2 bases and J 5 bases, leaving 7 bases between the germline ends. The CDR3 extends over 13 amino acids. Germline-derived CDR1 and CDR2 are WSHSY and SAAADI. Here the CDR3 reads CASSEGTYQPQHF. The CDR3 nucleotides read TGCGCCAGCAGTGAGGGGACCTATCAGCCCCAGCATTTT.

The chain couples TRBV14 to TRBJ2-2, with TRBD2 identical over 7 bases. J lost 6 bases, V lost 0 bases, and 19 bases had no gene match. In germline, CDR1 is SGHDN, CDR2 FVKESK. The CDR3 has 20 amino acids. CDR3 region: CASSQEIGLTSGVSAGELFF. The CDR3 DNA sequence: TGTGCCAGCAGCCAAGAGATTGGGTTGACGAGCGGGGTTAGTGCCGGGGAGCTGTTTTTT.

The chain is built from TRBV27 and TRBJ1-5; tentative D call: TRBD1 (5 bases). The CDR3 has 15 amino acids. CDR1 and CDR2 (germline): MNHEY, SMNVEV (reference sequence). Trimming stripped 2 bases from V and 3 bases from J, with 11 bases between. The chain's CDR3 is CASSLGQGNNQPQHF. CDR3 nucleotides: TGTGCCAGCAGTTTAGGCCAGGGAAACAATCAGCCCCAGCATTTT.

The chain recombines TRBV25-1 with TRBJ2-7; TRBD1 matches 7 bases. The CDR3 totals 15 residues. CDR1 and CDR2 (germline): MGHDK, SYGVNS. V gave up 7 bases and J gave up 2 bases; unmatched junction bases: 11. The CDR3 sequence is CASNLRGDRPYEQYF. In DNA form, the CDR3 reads TGTGCCAGCAACCTCAGAGGGGACAGACCCTACGAGCAGTACTTC.

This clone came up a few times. This CDR3 is CASSETQVSEAFF. Written as DNA, the CDR3 is TGTGCCAGCAGTGAGACTCAGGTGTCTGAAGCTTTCTTT. The rearrangement uses TRBV6-1 and TRBJ1-1; D not resolved. The CDR3 length is 13 residues. Germline values: CDR1 MNHNS, CDR2 SASEGT. With 3 bases removed from V and 6 bases from J, the gap between germline ends came to 11 bases.

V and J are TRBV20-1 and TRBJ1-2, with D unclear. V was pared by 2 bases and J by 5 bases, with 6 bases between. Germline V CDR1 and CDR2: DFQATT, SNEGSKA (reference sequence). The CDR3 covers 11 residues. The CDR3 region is CSARQAYGYTF. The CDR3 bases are TGCAGTGCTAGACAAGCTTATGGCTACACCTTC.

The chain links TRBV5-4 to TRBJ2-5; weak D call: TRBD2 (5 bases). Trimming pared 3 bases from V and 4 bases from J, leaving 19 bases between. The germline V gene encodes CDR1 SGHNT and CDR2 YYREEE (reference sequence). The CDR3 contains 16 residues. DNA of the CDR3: TGTGCCAGCAGCTCGACCGGACTCGGCCGCCGAGAGACCCAGTACTTC. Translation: CASSSTGLGRRETQYF.

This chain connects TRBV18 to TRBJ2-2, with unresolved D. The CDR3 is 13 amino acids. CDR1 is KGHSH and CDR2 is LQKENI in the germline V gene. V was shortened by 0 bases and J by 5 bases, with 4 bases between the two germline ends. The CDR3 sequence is CASSPPNTGELFF. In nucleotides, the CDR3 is TGTGCCAGCTCACCACCAAATACCGGGGAGCTGTTTTTT.

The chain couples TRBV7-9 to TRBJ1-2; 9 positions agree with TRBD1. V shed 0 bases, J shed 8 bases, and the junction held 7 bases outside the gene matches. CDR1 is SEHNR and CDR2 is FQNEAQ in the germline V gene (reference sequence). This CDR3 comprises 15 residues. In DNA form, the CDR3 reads TGTGCCAGCAGCTTAGCGAGGGACAGGGCCCGAGGCTACACCTTC. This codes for CASSLARDRARGYTF.

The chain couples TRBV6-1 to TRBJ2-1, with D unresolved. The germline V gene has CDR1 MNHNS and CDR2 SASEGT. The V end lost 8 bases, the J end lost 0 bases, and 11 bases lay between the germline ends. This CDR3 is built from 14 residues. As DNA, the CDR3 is TGTGCCAGCTCGCGGCTAACCTCCTACAATGAGCAGTTCTTC. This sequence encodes CASSRLTSYNEQFF.

The CDR3 nucleotides are TGCGCCAGCAGCTTTCTTGTAAACACCGGGGAGCTGTTTTTT. Translation gives CASSFLVNTGELFF. This chain joins TRBV5-1 and TRBJ2-2, with unresolved D. The length of the CDR3 is 14 residues. Trimming shortened V by 2 bases and J by 2 bases, and 7 bases separated the two germline ends. Germline V gene sequence: CDR1 SGHRS, CDR2 YFSETQ.

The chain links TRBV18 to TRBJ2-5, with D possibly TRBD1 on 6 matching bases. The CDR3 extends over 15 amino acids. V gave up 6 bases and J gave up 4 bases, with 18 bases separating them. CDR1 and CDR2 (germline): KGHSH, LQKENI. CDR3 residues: CASSHRTAMGETQYF. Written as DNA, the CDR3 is TGTGCCAGCTCTCATCGGACAGCGATGGGAGAGACCCAGTACTTC.

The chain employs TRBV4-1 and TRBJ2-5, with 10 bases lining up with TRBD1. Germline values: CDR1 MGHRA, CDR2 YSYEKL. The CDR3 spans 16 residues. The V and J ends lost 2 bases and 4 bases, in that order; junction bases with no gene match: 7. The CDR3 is CASSQTQGQGRETQYF. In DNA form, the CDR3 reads TGCGCCAGCAGCCAAACCCAGGGACAGGGGAGAGAGACCCAGTACTTC.